One and the same sample provided the 24 T cell receptor beta chains below, sequenced in a study of blood T cell repertoires in COVID-19. TCRdb keeps only in-frame clones here, not all; method: immunoSEQ multiplex PCR. The sample holds approximately 160,000 clones, 65% to 85% seen once. Sequencing was performed on peripheral blood. The source of these receptors is a woman at least 80 years old with acute or convalescent COVID-19.

This chain joins TRBV2 and TRBJ1-5, with D tentatively TRBD1 (6 bases). V was shortened by 1 base and J by 10 bases, with 17 bases between the two germline ends. Germline assignment: CDR1 SNHLY and CDR2 FYNNEI. This CDR3 comprises 15 residues. CDR3 sequence: CASSEVAGGPFPQHF. Written as DNA, the CDR3 is TGTGCCAGCAGTGAAGTGGCGGGGGGCCCTTTTCCCCAGCATTTT.

The chain is built from TRBV18 and TRBJ2-1; 9 bases fit TRBD1. Trimming at V came to 6 bases and at J to 5 bases, leaving 8 bases not matched to a gene. The CDR3 consists of 15 residues. Germline V gene data show CDR1 as KGHSH and CDR2 as LQKENI. CDR3: CASSQDRGPDNEQFF. The CDR3 coding sequence is TGTGCCAGCTCCCAGGACAGGGGACCTGACAATGAGCAGTTCTTC.

CDR3 nucleotide sequence: TGTGCCAGCAGCGCACACGAGGGAGGGTATGGCTACACCTTC. Translation: CASSAHEGGYGYTF. This chain connects TRBV9 to TRBJ1-2; D not certain. Germline values: CDR1 SGDLS, CDR2 YYNGEE. The CDR3 has 14 amino acids. Trimming shortened V by 3 bases and J by 5 bases, and 14 bases separated the two germline ends.

The chain employs TRBV5-1 and TRBJ1-1, with 7 bases that match TRBD1. CDR3 length: 14 residues. The junction had 6 bases not matched to a gene; V was cut back by 3 bases and J by 4 bases. The germline V gene encodes CDR1 SGHRS and CDR2 YFSETQ. CDR3 bases: TGCGCCAGCAGCTGGGACAGCTCGGGCACTGAAGCTTTCTTT. Translated: CASSWDSSGTEAFF.

This clone has a handful of counts. The rearrangement joins TRBV18 to TRBJ2-7; D remains unclear. CDR3 length: 15 amino acids. Germline CDR1 KGHSH, CDR2 LQKENI. The ends were cut back, 3 bases at V and 2 bases at J, with 14 bases in the middle. Written as DNA, the CDR3 is TGTGCCAGCTCACCGTTTTCCGCGAGTACCTACGAGCAGTACTTC. This translates into CASSPFSASTYEQYF.

For this clone: A much larger clone sits a single nucleotide away, making a read error possible. The V gene is TRBV6-2 or TRBV6-3, the J gene TRBJ1-6, with D unresolved. Germline loops: CDR1 MNHEY, CDR2 SVGEGT. Deletions cut 5 bases from V and 0 bases from J, with 5 bases between. The CDR3 extends over 14 amino acids. CDR3 bases: TGTGCCAGCAGTGTGAGCTCCTATAATTCACCCCTCCACTTT. This gives the protein CASSVSSYNSPLHF.

V is TRBV2 and J is TRBJ1-4; TRBD1 matches 8 bases. There are 13 residues in the CDR3. Trimming took 6 bases from V and 4 from J; bases not matched to a gene: 1. The germline V gene encodes CDR1 SNHLY and CDR2 FYNNEI. The CDR3, as DNA: TGTGCCAGCAGAGGACAGGGTAATGAAAAACTGTTTTTT. It translates to CASRGQGNEKLFF. The variable domain in full, completed from reference TRBV2 and TRBJ1-4, reads EPEVTQTPSHQVTQMGQEVILRCVPISNHLYFYWYRQILGQKVEFLVSFYNNEISEKSEIFDDQFSVERPDGSNFTLKIRSTKLEDSAMYFCASRGQGNEKLFFGSGTQLSVL.

The V call is TRBV7-9, the J call TRBJ1-1; D not certain. This CDR3 comprises 14 residues. Per germline, CDR1 SEHNR and CDR2 FQNEAQ (reference sequence). Trimming pared 3 bases from V and 4 bases from J, leaving 12 bases between. CDR3 region: CASSFFGEGTEAFF. The CDR3, as DNA: TGTGCCAGCAGCTTCTTCGGGGAGGGCACTGAAGCTTTCTTT.

The chain recombines TRBV7-2 with TRBJ2-3; possible D gene TRBD1, 5 bases. The CDR3 runs 13 residues. In germline, CDR1 is SGHTA, CDR2 FQGNSA. V was cut by 3 bases and J by 8 bases, with 12 bases left in between. This CDR3 reads CASSFSREGTQYF. The CDR3 DNA is TGTGCCAGCAGCTTTAGCAGGGAAGGTACGCAGTATTTT.

The genes are TRBV5-5 and TRBJ2-7, with D possibly TRBD1 on 6 matching bases. Germline values: CDR1 SGHKS, CDR2 YYEKEE (reference sequence). CDR3 length: 13 residues. V was clipped by 5 bases and J by 2 bases, with 11 bases between them. This CDR3 reads CASSSQGPYEQYF. The CDR3 nucleotides read TGTGCCAGCAGTTCACAGGGCCCCTACGAGCAGTACTTC.

The chain has TRBV10-2 and TRBJ2-2; 10 nucleotides match TRBD1. V gave up 7 bases and J gave up 1 base; unmatched junction bases: 3. This CDR3 region has 15 residues. Germline lookup yields CDR1 WSHSY and CDR2 SAAADI. The CDR3 coding sequence is TGCGCCAGCACTGGGGACAGGGGGAACACCGGGGAGCTGTTTTTT. Amino acids: CASTGDRGNTGELFF.

The chain has TRBV10-2 and TRBJ1-3, with 7 bases identical to TRBD1. V was pared by 3 bases and J by 1 base, with 0 bases of the junction left unmatched. Germline V gene data show CDR1 as WSHSY and CDR2 as SAAADI. The CDR3 is 14 amino acids. Written as DNA, the CDR3 is TGCGCCAGCAGTGAACAGGGGTCTGGAAACACCATATATTTT. Protein: CASSEQGSGNTIYF.

A few counts support this clone. The chain uses TRBV5-1 and TRBJ2-7, with D perhaps matching TRBD2 (5 bases). The germline gives CDR1 SGHRS, CDR2 YFSETQ. V dropped 0 bases and J dropped 0 bases, with 7 bases sitting between them. The CDR3 loop spans 14 amino acids. This CDR3 reads CASSLAGSSYEQYF. The CDR3 region has the DNA TGCGCCAGCAGCTTGGCGGGGAGCTCCTACGAGCAGTACTTC.

The V and J genes are TRBV27 and TRBJ1-6; 9 bases agree with TRBD1. V trimming: 6 bases; J trimming: 0 bases; junction bases outside the gene matches: 0. Germline CDR1 is MNHEY and CDR2 is SMNVEV (reference sequence). The CDR3 has 15 amino acids. The CDR3 DNA reads as TGTGCCAGCAGGACAGGGGGCTCCTATAATTCACCCCTCCACTTT. This translates into CASRTGGSYNSPLHF.

This clone has only a few counts. V is TRBV2 and J is TRBJ1-6; TRBD1 aligns across 7 bases. Germline V CDR1 and CDR2: SNHLY, FYNNEI. The CDR3 runs 13 residues. Losses at the gene ends were 7 bases for V and 9 bases for J; bases not matched to a gene: 6. CDR3 in amino acids: CASKQGLGSPLHF. In DNA form, the CDR3 reads TGTGCCAGCAAACAGGGGTTGGGTTCACCCCTCCACTTT.

The chain links TRBV19 to TRBJ1-1; D may be TRBD1 (5 bases). Trimming shortened V by 6 bases and J by 3 bases, and 20 bases separated the two germline ends. There are 16 residues in the CDR3. Germline V CDR1 and CDR2: LNHDA, SQIVND (reference sequence). The CDR3 sequence is CASRVLLRGAYTEAFF. CDR3 DNA sequence: TGTGCCAGTAGGGTACTACTTAGGGGCGCTTACACTGAAGCTTTCTTT.

The V call is TRBV27, the J call TRBJ2-3, with D maybe TRBD1 (5 bases). Germline CDR1 is MNHEY and CDR2 is SMNVEV (reference sequence). The CDR3 contains 13 residues. Deletions cut 6 bases from V and 9 bases from J, with 16 bases between. The DNA of the CDR3 is TGTGCCAGCAGCGTAAAGAGCCAGGGCACGCAGTATTTT. Its protein is CASSVKSQGTQYF.

The rearrangement joins TRBV7-6 to TRBJ1-1, with 9 bases aligning to TRBD1. Germline assignment: CDR1 SGHVS and CDR2 FNYEAQ. The J segment lost 1 base and the V segment lost 5 bases, leaving 8 bases of the junction unmatched. The CDR3 length is 16 residues. CDR3 in amino acids: CASSPAGTGTNTEAFF. The CDR3 DNA follows: TGTGCCAGCAGCCCCGCCGGGACAGGGACGAACACTGAAGCTTTCTTT. The whole variable domain, remainder taken from reference TRBV7-6 and TRBJ1-1, is GAGVSQSPRYKVTKRGQDVALRCDPISGHVSLYWYRQALGQGPEFLTYFNYEAQQDKSGLPNDRFSAERPEGSISTLTIQRTEQRDSAMYRCASSPAGTGTNTEAFFGQGTRLTVV.

This rearrangement joins TRBV25-1 to TRBJ1-1; the D is unclear. Germline V CDR1 and CDR2: MGHDK, SYGVNS. Deletions cut 1 base from V and 1 base from J, with 7 bases between. The CDR3 sequence is 14 residues long. The CDR3: CASSELQSNTEAFF. The CDR3 region has the DNA TGTGCCAGCAGTGAATTACAGTCGAACACTGAAGCTTTCTTT. Variable domain in full (rest from reference TRBV25-1 and TRBJ1-1): EADIYQTPRYLVIGTGKKITLECSQTMGHDKMYWYQQDPGMELHLIHYSYGVNSTEKGDLSSESTVSRIRTEHFPLTLESARPSHTSQYLCASSELQSNTEAFFGQGTRLTVV.

This clone turned up a few times. CDR3 nucleotides: TGTGCCTGGAGTCCTCCCGGGACAGGGTATGCGAACACTGAAGCTTTCTTT. This translates into CAWSPPGTGYANTEAFF. The chain uses TRBV30 and TRBJ1-1; 9 bases agree with TRBD1. The CDR3 loop spans 17 amino acids. The V gene end was trimmed by 2 bases and the J gene end by 1 base; junction bases not matched to a gene: 11. The germline V gene has CDR1 GTSNPN and CDR2 SVGIG (reference sequence).

The chain employs TRBV3-1 (or the pseudogene TRBV3-2) and TRBJ1-2, with TRBD1 as a possible D gene (6 bases). The V and J ends lost 5 bases and 8 bases respectively, with 18 bases between them. There are 14 residues in the CDR3. The V gene's germline CDR1 is LGHDT and CDR2 YNNKEL (reference sequence). This CDR3 reads CASSKGSQGTGYTF. CDR3 in DNA: TGTGCCAGCAGCAAAGGGAGTCAGGGGACCGGCTACACCTTC.

The chain uses TRBV6-5 and TRBJ1-6; D unresolved. The V end was cut by 2 bases, the J end by 9 bases, with 5 bases between. Germline CDR1 is MNHEY and CDR2 is SVGAGI. The CDR3 has 12 amino acids. The CDR3 region is CASSYRFSPLHF. CDR3 bases: TGTGCCAGCAGTTACCGTTTTTCACCCCTCCACTTT.

This chain joins TRBV7-9 and TRBJ1-1; 8 bases fit TRBD1. The CDR3 loop spans 13 amino acids. V dropped 2 bases and J dropped 5; count of bases not matched to a gene: 1. CDR1 is SEHNR, CDR2 FQNEAQ, per germline (reference sequence). CDR3 loop: CASSLQGATEAFF. CDR3 coding DNA: TGTGCCAGCAGCTTACAGGGGGCTACTGAAGCTTTCTTT.

The genes are TRBV28 and TRBJ1-5; perhaps TRBD1 as D (5 bases). This CDR3 spans 15 amino acids. CDR1 MDHEN and CDR2 SYDVKM come from the germline V gene. V gave up 5 bases and J gave up 7 bases, with 18 bases separating them. In DNA form, the CDR3 reads TGTGCCAGCAGTCAGCCAGGGCACCAGTACCAGCCCCAGCATTTT. Translation gives CASSQPGHQYQPQHF.